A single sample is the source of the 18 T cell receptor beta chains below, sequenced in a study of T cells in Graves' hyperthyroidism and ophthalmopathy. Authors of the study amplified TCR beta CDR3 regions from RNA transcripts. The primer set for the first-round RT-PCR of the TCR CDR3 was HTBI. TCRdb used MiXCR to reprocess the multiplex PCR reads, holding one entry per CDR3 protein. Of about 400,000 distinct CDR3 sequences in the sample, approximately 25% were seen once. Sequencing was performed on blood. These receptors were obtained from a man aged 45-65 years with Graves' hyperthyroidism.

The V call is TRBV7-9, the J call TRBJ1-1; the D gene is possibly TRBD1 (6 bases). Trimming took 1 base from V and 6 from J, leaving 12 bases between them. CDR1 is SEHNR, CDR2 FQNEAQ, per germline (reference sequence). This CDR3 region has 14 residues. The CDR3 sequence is CASSLDPKGAEAFF. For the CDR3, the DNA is TGTGCCAGCAGCTTAGACCCGAAGGGGGCTGAAGCTTTCTTT.

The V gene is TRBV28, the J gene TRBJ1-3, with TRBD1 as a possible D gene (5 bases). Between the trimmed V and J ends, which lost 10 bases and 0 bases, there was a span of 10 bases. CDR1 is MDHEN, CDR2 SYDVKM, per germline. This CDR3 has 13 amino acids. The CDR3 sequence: CATRQSSGNTIYF. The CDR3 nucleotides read TGTGCCACCCGACAGAGCTCTGGAAACACCATATATTTT.

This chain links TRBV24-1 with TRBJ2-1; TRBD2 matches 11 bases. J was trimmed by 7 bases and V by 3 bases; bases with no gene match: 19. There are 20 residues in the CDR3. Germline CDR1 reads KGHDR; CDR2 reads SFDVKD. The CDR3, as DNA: TGTGCCACCAGTGATACACCCGGGGATAGCGGGAGGGCCAAGAGGAATGAGCAGTTCTTC. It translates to CATSDTPGDSGRAKRNEQFF.

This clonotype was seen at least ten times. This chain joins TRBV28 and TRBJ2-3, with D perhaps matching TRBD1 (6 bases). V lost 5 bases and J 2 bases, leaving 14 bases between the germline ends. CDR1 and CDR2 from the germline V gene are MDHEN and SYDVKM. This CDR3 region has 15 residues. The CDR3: CASSLRTEVTDTQYF. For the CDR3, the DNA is TGTGCCAGCAGTCTTCGGACAGAAGTCACAGATACGCAGTATTTT.

DNA for the CDR3: TGCAGCTCCCCGGGACCACGAGGGGGTGAGCAGTTCTTC. This sequence encodes CSSPGPRGGEQFF. The chain links TRBV29-1 to TRBJ2-1, with D maybe TRBD1 (6 bases). Germline V CDR1 and CDR2: SQVTM, ANQGSEA. Trimming stripped 8 bases from V and 9 bases from J, with 20 bases between. CDR3 length: 13 residues.

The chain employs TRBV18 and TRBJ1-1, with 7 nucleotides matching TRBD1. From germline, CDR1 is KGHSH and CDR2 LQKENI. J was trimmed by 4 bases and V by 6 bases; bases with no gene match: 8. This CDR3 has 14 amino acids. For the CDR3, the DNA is TGTGCCAGCTCTTTTCGGACAGGTGGCACTGAAGCTTTCTTT. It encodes CASSFRTGGTEAFF. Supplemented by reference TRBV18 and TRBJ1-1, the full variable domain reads NAGVMQNPRHLVRRRGQEARLRCSPMKGHSHVYWYRQLPEEGLKFMVYLQKENIIDESGMPKERFSAEFPKEGPSILRIQQVVRGDSAAYFCASSFRTGGTEAFFGQGTRLTVV.

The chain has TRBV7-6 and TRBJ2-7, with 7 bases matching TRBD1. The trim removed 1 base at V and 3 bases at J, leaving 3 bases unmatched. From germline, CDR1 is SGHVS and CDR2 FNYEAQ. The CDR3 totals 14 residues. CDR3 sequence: CASSLGDRVYEQYF. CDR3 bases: TGTGCCAGCAGCTTAGGGGACAGAGTCTACGAGCAGTACTTC.

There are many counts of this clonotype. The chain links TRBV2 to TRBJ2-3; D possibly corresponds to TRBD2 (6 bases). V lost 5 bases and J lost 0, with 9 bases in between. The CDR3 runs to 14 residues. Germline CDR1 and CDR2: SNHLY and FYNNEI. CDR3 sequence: CASSRDFSTDTQYF. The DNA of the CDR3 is TGTGCCAGCAGTAGGGACTTCAGCACAGATACGCAGTATTTT. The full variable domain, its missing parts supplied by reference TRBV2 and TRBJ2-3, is EPEVTQTPSHQVTQMGQEVILRCVPISNHLYFYWYRQILGQKVEFLVSFYNNEISEKSEIFDDQFSVERPDGSNFTLKIRSTKLEDSAMYFCASSRDFSTDTQYFGPGTRLTVL.

The chain's CDR3 is CASSYVGENTEAFF. CDR3 DNA: TGTGCCAGCAGTTATGTCGGGGAAAACACTGAAGCTTTCTTT. The chain joins TRBV3-1 to TRBJ1-1; the D is unclear. The CDR3 loop spans 14 amino acids. Germline V gene lookup returns CDR1 LGHDT and CDR2 YNNKEL (reference sequence). The V end was cut by 6 bases, the J end by 2 bases, with 13 bases between.

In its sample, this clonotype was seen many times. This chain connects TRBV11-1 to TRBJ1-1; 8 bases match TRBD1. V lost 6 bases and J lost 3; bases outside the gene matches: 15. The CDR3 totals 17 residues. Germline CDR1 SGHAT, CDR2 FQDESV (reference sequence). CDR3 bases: TGTGCCAGCAGTCCAAGCAGGGGGCGGAAAGTCTACACTGAAGCTTTCTTT. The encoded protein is CASSPSRGRKVYTEAFF. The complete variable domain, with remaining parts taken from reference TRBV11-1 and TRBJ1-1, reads EAEVAQSPRYKITEKSQAVAFWCDPISGHATLYWYRQILGQGPELLVQFQDESVVDDSQLPKDRFSAERLKGVDSTLKIQPAELGDSAMYLCASSPSRGRKVYTEAFFGQGTRLTVV.

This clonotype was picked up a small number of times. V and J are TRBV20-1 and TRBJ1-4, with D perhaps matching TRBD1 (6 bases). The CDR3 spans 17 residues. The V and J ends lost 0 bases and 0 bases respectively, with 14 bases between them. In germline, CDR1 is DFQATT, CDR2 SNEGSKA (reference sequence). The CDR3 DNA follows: TGCAGTGCTAGAGATTTCGGGGGCGCGGCAACTAATGAAAAACTGTTTTTT. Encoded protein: CSARDFGGAATNEKLFF.

CDR3 DNA sequence: TGTGCCAGCAGCTTAGGGCTGGGGGGGAACACCGGGGAGCTGTTTTTT. Residues: CASSLGLGGNTGELFF. V is TRBV7-3 and J is TRBJ2-2; TRBD2 might be the D (6 bases). CDR1 and CDR2 (germline): SGHTA, FQGTGA. V dropped 2 bases and J dropped 1 base, with 11 bases sitting between them. CDR3 length: 16 residues.

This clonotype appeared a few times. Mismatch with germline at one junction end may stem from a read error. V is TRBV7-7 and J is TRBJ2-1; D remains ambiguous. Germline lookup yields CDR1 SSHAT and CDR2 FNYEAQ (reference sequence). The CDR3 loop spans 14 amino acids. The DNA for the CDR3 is TGTGCTAGCAGCTTAGAATCCAATTCGAATGAGCAGTTCTTC. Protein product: CASSLESNSNEQFF.

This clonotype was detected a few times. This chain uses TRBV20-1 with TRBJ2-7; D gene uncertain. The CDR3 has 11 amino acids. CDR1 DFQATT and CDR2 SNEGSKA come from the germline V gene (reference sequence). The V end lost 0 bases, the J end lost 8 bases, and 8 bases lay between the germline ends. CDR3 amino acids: CSARDPIQQYF. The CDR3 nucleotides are TGCAGTGCTAGAGATCCGATCCAGCAGTACTTC.

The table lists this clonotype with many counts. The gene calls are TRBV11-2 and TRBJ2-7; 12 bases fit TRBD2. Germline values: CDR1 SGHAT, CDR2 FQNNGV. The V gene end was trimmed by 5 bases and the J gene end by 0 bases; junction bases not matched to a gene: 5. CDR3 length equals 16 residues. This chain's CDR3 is CASSPGLAGISYEQYF. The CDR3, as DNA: TGTGCCAGCAGCCCTGGACTAGCGGGAATCTCCTACGAGCAGTACTTC.

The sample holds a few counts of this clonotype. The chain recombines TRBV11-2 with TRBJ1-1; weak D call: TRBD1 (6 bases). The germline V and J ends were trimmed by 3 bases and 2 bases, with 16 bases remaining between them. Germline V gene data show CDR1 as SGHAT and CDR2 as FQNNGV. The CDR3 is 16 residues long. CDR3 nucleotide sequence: TGTGCCAGCAGCTTCCAAAAATCCAGGGGAAACACTGAAGCTTTCTTT. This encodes CASSFQKSRGNTEAFF.

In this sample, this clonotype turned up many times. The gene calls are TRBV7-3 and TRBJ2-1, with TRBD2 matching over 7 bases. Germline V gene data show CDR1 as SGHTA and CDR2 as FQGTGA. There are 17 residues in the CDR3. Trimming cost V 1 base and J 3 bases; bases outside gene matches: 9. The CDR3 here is CASSLNPSGSYYNEQFF. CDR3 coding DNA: TGTGCCAGCAGCTTAAACCCTAGCGGTTCCTACTACAATGAGCAGTTCTTC.

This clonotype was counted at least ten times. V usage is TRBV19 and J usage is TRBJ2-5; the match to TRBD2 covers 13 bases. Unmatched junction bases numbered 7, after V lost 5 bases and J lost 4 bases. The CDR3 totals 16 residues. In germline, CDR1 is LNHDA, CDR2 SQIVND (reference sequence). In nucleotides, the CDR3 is TGTGCCAGTAGTTCCACTAGCGGGAGGGCCGCAGAGACCCAGTACTTC. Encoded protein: CASSSTSGRAAETQYF. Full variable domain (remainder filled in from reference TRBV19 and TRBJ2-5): DGGITQSPKYLFRKEGQNVTLSCEQNLNHDAMYWYRQDPGQGLRLIYYSQIVNDFQKGDIAEGYSVSREKKESFPLTVTSAQKNPTAFYLCASSSTSGRAAETQYFGPGTRLLVL.